These T cell receptor beta chains were read from a single sample in a study of vaccination effects on CD4 cells after COVID-19. For these receptors, no antigen is known. This table comes from immunoSEQ multiplex PCR, and its TCRdb copy is limited to in-frame clones, with some not included. The table has roughly 16,000 clones, over 60% seen once. The input for sequencing was CD4+ T cells from PBMCs cultured with SARS-CoV-2 spike peptides, taken after COVID-19 vaccination. Every receptor here comes from a human donor who had a prior SARS-CoV-2 infection. Both conserved end residues are part of each CDR3. D genes are given only for firm matches. Size tells how often a clone was seen (once, few, many) or the class of an expanded clone, and some rows leave it out.

J: TRBJ1-2; size: -; D: -; V: TRBV4-2; CDR3: CASSREGYGYTF; DNA: TGTGCCAGCAGCCGCGAGGGCTATGGCTACACCTTC
J: TRBJ2-5; size: -; D: -; V: TRBV9; CDR3: CASSATGHSQETQYF; DNA: TGTGCCAGCAGCGCCACGGGACATTCCCAAGAGACCCAGTACTTC
J: TRBJ2-1; size: -; D: -; V: TRBV7-9; CDR3: CASSSRVDEQFF; DNA: TGTGCCAGCAGCAGCAGGGTTGATGAGCAGTTCTTC
J: TRBJ1-6; size: -; D: -; V: TRBV3-1/TRBV3-2; CDR3: CASSQVPGDSPLHF; DNA: TGTGCCAGCAGCCAGGTCCCGGGCGATTCACCCCTCCACTTT
J: TRBJ1-2; size: -; D: -; V: TRBV11-2; CDR3: CASSLDGPYPYGYTF; DNA: TGTGCCAGCAGCTTAGATGGACCTTATCCCTATGGCTACACCTTC
J: TRBJ2-3; size: -; D: TRBD1; V: TRBV3-1/TRBV3-2; CDR3: CASSEVFPTGTGVADTQYF; DNA: TGTGCCAGCAGCGAAGTTTTCCCCACGGGGACAGGAGTTGCAGATACGCAGTATTTT
J: TRBJ2-7; size: -; D: -; V: TRBV11-2; CDR3: CASSLHYPYEQYF; DNA: TGTGCCAGCAGCTTGCACTACCCCTACGAGCAGTACTTC
J: TRBJ1-4; size: -; D: TRBD1; V: TRBV4-3; CDR3: CASSPGRGLAEKLFF; DNA: TGCGCCAGCAGCCCCGGCAGGGGGCTCGCTGAAAAACTGTTTTTT
J: TRBJ2-7; size: -; D: -; V: TRBV7-9; CDR3: CACASVGTYEQYF; DNA: TGTGCCTGCGCGTCGGTCGGAACCTACGAGCAGTACTTC
J: TRBJ2-1; size: -; D: TRBD2; V: TRBV28; CDR3: CATMKIAGYNEQFF; DNA: TGTGCCACCATGAAGATAGCGGGATATAATGAGCAGTTCTTC
J: TRBJ2-2; size: once; D: -; V: TRBV7-2; CDR3: CASSLARSSAPGELFF; DNA: TGTGCCAGCAGCTTAGCCCGATCTAGCGCTCCCGGGGAGCTGTTTTTT
J: TRBJ2-1; size: -; D: -; V: TRBV6-1; CDR3: CASSDREALQFF; DNA: TGTGCCAGCAGTGATAGGGAAGCACTTCAGTTCTTC
J: TRBJ1-2; size: few; D: -; V: TRBV7-9; CDR3: CASSLTSRSNYGYTF; DNA: TGTGCCAGCAGCTTAACTTCCAGGTCTAACTATGGCTACACCTTC
J: TRBJ1-2; size: -; D: -; V: TRBV7-9; CDR3: CASSLLRGPYGYTF; DNA: TGTGCCAGCAGCTTATTGCGAGGGCCCTATGGCTACACCTTC
J: TRBJ2-3; size: medium-sized; D: TRBD2; V: TRBV6-4; CDR3: CASSVAGGATDTQYF; DNA: TGTGCCAGCAGTGTAGCGGGAGGCGCCACAGATACGCAGTATTTT
J: TRBJ2-1; size: -; D: -; V: TRBV19; CDR3: CASSIEADYRNEQFF; DNA: TGTGCCAGTAGTATAGAGGCGGATTACCGCAATGAGCAGTTCTTC
J: TRBJ1-3; size: -; D: -; V: TRBV4-1; CDR3: CASSQFFGNTIYF; DNA: TGCGCCAGCAGCCAGTTTTTTGGAAACACCATATATTTT
J: TRBJ2-5; size: -; D: -; V: TRBV5-1; CDR3: CASSPDWKATQYF; DNA: TGCGCCAGCAGCCCGGACTGGAAAGCGACCCAGTACTTC
J: TRBJ1-1; size: -; D: TRBD1; V: TRBV7-3; CDR3: CASSITGGNTEAFF; DNA: TGTGCCAGCAGCATAACAGGGGGGAACACTGAAGCTTTCTTT
J: TRBJ1-1; size: -; D: -; V: TRBV7-2; CDR3: CASSLVGNTEAFF; DNA: TGTGCCAGCAGCTTAGTCGGGAACACTGAAGCTTTCTTT
J: TRBJ1-3; size: -; D: TRBD1; V: TRBV6-1; CDR3: CASSEAWQGGSGNTIYF; DNA: TGTGCCAGCAGTGAAGCGTGGCAGGGGGGCTCTGGAAACACCATATATTTT
J: TRBJ1-2; size: few; D: TRBD1; V: TRBV2; CDR3: CASTYILLQGASYGYTF; DNA: TGTGCCAGCACTTACATCCTACTACAGGGGGCCTCGTATGGCTACACCTTC
J: TRBJ1-2; size: medium-sized; D: -; V: TRBV10-3; CDR3: CAISESGGDNGYTF; DNA: TGTGCCATCAGTGAGTCGGGGGGGGATAACGGCTACACCTTC
J: TRBJ2-7; size: few; D: TRBD1; V: TRBV5-4; CDR3: CASSLAGQGYEQYF; DNA: TGTGCCAGCAGCTTGGCAGGACAGGGCTACGAGCAGTACTTC
J: TRBJ2-5; size: few; D: -; V: TRBV6-5; CDR3: CASSYSTGNRETQYF; DNA: TGTGCCAGCAGTTACTCAACAGGGAACCGAGAGACCCAGTACTTC
J: TRBJ1-1; size: -; D: TRBD1; V: TRBV10-3; CDR3: CAISEAGTGGEAFF; DNA: TGTGCCATCAGTGAGGCAGGGACAGGAGGTGAAGCTTTCTTT
J: TRBJ2-7; size: few; D: TRBD2; V: TRBV4-1; CDR3: CASSPGLAGGRTYEQYF; DNA: TGCGCCAGCAGCCCCGGACTAGCGGGAGGCCGAACCTACGAGCAGTACTTC
J: TRBJ1-5; size: -; D: -; V: TRBV2; CDR3: CASSEAPHQPQHF; DNA: TGTGCCAGCAGTGAAGCTCCCCATCAGCCCCAGCATTTT
J: TRBJ2-2; size: medium-sized; D: -; V: TRBV27; CDR3: CASSSSRRANTGELFF; DNA: TGTGCCAGCAGTTCCTCCAGGAGGGCGAACACCGGGGAGCTGTTTTTT
J: TRBJ2-3; size: -; D: TRBD2; V: TRBV6-1; CDR3: CASSEGRTSGGTDTQYF; DNA: TGTGCCAGCAGTGAAGGGAGGACTAGCGGGGGCACAGATACGCAGTATTTT
J: TRBJ1-1; size: -; D: -; V: TRBV7-9; CDR3: CASSLRVGNTEAFF; DNA: TGTGCCAGCAGCTTGAGGGTGGGGAACACTGAAGCTTTCTTT